This T cell receptor (beta chain) was sequenced for a study of metastatic and nonmetastatic thyroid tumors. This CDR3 is built from 15 residues. Trimming cost V 10 bases and J 0 bases, with 19 bases left between them. Per the germline V gene, CDR1 is ENHRY and CDR2 is SYGVKD. This clone was seen more than once but under ten times. TCRdb re-processed the PCR reads through MiXCR. The sample holds 46,000 or so clones, 16% seen once. Treatment of any kind had been given to no patient before thyroid surgery. Sample: blood. The gene calls are TRBV10-3 and TRBJ2-7, with a weak D call TRBD1 (6 bases). The clonotype comes from a female donor with papillary thyroid cancer or a benign thyroid nodule (not recorded which). Some clones in this sample may be carry-over from other donors' samples. CDR3 loop: CATLPSGDTSYEQYF. The CDR3, as DNA: TGTGCCACACTACCGTCCGGGGACACCTCCTACGAGCAGTACTTC.